The present T cell receptor beta chain was sequenced within a study of T cells in women clearing cervical HPV infection. About the research overall: Cases: HPV16-related CIN3 or worse on histology, a couple of invasive cancers. Blood came at first lesion visit for cases, post-clearance for controls.

Sequencing used immunoSEQ multiplex PCR; TCRdb keeps in-frame clones, though not all of them. This sample contains around 29,000 clones. Study-wide results and limits: TRBV6-7 abundance was lower in cases than controls (0.11% versus 0.16%).

Concerning this clone: The antigen is not known. The read ends 3 residues shy of where the CDR3 ends; the end is completed using the germline J gene.

CDR1 is SEHNR and CDR2 is FQNEAQ in the germline V gene (reference sequence). The trim removed 1 base at V and 5 bases at J, leaving 4 bases unmatched. CDR3 length: 15 residues. This sequence was found in a woman between 18 and 70 years old with a cervical HPV16 infection that either progressed to CIN3+ or cleared (not recorded which). The chain joins TRBV7-9 to TRBJ2-1; 8 bases are shared with TRBD2. Sequencing was carried out using blood buffy coat. The CDR3 sequence: CASSLGSGGDNEQFF. CDR3 DNA (partial): TGTGCCAGCAGCTTAGGCAGCGGGGGAGACAATGAG.